Shown below are 10 T cell receptor beta chains from a single sample sequenced in a study of blood T cell repertoires in COVID-19. Profiled with immunoSEQ multiplex PCR; TCRdb holds only in-frame clones, not every one. The sample has around 68,000 clones; less than 85% are singletons. The sequenced sample consisted of peripheral blood. Every receptor here comes from a man at least 80 years old with active COVID-19.

The chain has TRBV19 and TRBJ1-2; no definite D call. Trimming shortened V by 9 bases and J by 0 bases, and 14 bases separated the two germline ends. The CDR3 has 14 residues. In germline, CDR1 is LNHDA, CDR2 SQIVND (reference sequence). The CDR3 sequence: CARDFPTANYGYTF. CDR3 nucleotide sequence: TGTGCCAGGGACTTTCCTACAGCTAACTATGGCTACACCTTC.

The J gene is TRBJ2-7, the V gene TRBV6-5; D gene uncertain. Trimming left V 4 bases short and J 7 bases short, with 23 bases between. Germline values: CDR1 MNHEY, CDR2 SVGAGI. CDR3 size: 16 residues. This chain's CDR3 is CASSSSPTGVRGEQYF. As DNA, the CDR3 is TGTGCCAGCAGTTCCTCTCCCACCGGCGTCCGCGGAGAGCAGTACTTC.

This clone was observed a few times. The genes are TRBV3-1 (or the pseudogene TRBV3-2) and TRBJ2-1; 8 nucleotides align to TRBD2. This CDR3 comprises 13 residues. The ends lost 2 bases at V and 6 bases at J; junction bases unmatched: 0. CDR1 and CDR2 (germline): LGHDT, YNNKEL (reference sequence). The chain's CDR3 is CASSQLAGNEQFF. CDR3 nucleotides: TGTGCCAGCAGCCAACTAGCGGGCAATGAGCAGTTCTTC.

As DNA, the CDR3 is TGTGCCAGCTCACAAGGGGGTCGGGAGACCCAGTACTTC. Translation gives CASSQGGRETQYF. The chain carries TRBV18 and TRBJ2-5; tentatively, D is TRBD1 (6 bases). V was clipped by 4 bases and J by 5 bases, with 11 bases between them. The length of the CDR3 is 13 residues. CDR1 and CDR2 from the germline V gene are KGHSH and LQKENI.

V and J are TRBV11-3 and TRBJ2-7, with 12 bases that match TRBD2. CDR3 length: 18 amino acids. Trimming removed 3 bases from V and 4 bases from J; junction bases left unmatched: 13. CDR1 and CDR2 from the germline V gene are SGHNT and YENEEA. The CDR3 DNA follows: TGTGCCAGCAGCTTCACTAGCGGGAGGCCTCGAGTTAGGTACGAGCAGTACTTC. It translates to CASSFTSGRPRVRYEQYF. Supplemented by reference TRBV11-3 and TRBJ2-7, the full variable domain reads EAGVVQSPRYKIIEKKQPVAFWCNPISGHNTLYWYLQNLGQGPELLIRYENEEAVDDSQLPKDRFSAERLKGVDSTLKIQPAELGDSAVYLCASSFTSGRPRVRYEQYFGPGTRLTVT.

The gene calls are TRBV24-1 and TRBJ2-7; possible D gene TRBD2, 5 bases. The V gene lost 3 bases and the J gene lost 3 bases, with 5 bases spanning the gap. The CDR3 extends over 12 amino acids. CDR1 KGHDR and CDR2 SFDVKD come from the germline V gene. This CDR3 is CATSDRGYEQYF. CDR3 coding DNA: TGTGCCACCAGTGATCGGGGCTACGAGCAGTACTTC.

This clone has just a few counts. The V gene is TRBV2, the J gene TRBJ2-3; 7 nucleotides line up with TRBD1. V lost 1 base, J lost 0 bases, and 4 bases stayed unmatched. Germline lookup yields CDR1 SNHLY and CDR2 FYNNEI. This CDR3 has 16 amino acids. The CDR3 bases are TGTGCCAGCAGTGAAGGGAACAGGGGTAGCACAGATACGCAGTATTTT. Translation gives CASSEGNRGSTDTQYF. The full variable domain, its missing parts supplied by reference TRBV2 and TRBJ2-3, is EPEVTQTPSHQVTQMGQEVILRCVPISNHLYFYWYRQILGQKVEFLVSFYNNEISEKSEIFDDQFSVERPDGSNFTLKIRSTKLEDSAMYFCASSEGNRGSTDTQYFGPGTRLTVL.

This chain links TRBV6-1 with TRBJ2-6; D is unclear. Germline V gene lookup returns CDR1 MNHNS and CDR2 SASEGT. The CDR3 covers 19 residues. Trimming left V 2 bases short and J 4 bases short, with 21 bases between. CDR3 sequence reads: CASSEFQGRVTKGANVLTF. DNA for the CDR3: TGTGCCAGCAGTGAATTTCAAGGCCGGGTTACTAAGGGGGCCAACGTCCTGACTTTC.

In its sample, this clone was seen a few times. The chain employs TRBV7-3 and TRBJ1-1; 9 bases line up with TRBD1. The CDR3 is 17 residues long. The germline gives CDR1 SGHTA, CDR2 FQGTGA. J lost 4 bases, V lost 5 bases, and 14 bases had no gene match. The CDR3 DNA sequence: TGTGCCAGCAGCCTAGGGGGGACAGGGCCTTTCTCCACTGAAGCTTTCTTT. This gives the protein CASSLGGTGPFSTEAFF.

This clone was seen a handful of times. The chain uses TRBV9 and TRBJ2-1; 11 bases match TRBD2. The CDR3 contains 18 residues. Germline CDR1 and CDR2: SGDLS and YYNGEE. V shed 1 base and J 2 bases; nucleotides not matched to a gene: 8. The chain's CDR3 is CASSVRPSGGHTYNEQFF. The CDR3 bases are TGTGCCAGCAGCGTAAGACCTAGCGGGGGGCATACCTACAATGAGCAGTTCTTC.